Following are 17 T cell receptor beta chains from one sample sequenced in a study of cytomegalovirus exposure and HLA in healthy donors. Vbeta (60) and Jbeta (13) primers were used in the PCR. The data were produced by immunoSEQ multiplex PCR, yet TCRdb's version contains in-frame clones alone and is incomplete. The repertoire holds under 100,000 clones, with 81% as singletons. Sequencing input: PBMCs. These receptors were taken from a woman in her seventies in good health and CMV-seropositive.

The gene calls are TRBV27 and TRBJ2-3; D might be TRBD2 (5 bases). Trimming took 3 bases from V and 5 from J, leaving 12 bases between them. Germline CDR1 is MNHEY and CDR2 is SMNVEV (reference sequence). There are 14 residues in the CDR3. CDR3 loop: CASSFFDGKDTQYF. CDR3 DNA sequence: TGTGCCAGCAGTTTTTTTGACGGGAAAGATACGCAGTATTTT.

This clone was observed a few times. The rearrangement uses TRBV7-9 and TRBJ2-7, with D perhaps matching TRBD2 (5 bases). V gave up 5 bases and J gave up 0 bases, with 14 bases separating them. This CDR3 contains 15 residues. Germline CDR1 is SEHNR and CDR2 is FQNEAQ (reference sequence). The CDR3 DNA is TGTGCCAGCAGCAACCGGGAACTGAGCTCCTACGAGCAGTACTTC. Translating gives CASSNRELSSYEQYF.

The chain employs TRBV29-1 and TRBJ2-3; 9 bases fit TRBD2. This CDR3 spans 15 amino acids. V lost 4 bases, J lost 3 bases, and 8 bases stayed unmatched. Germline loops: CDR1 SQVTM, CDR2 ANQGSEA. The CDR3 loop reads CSVVGPAGGTDTQYF. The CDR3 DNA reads TGCAGCGTTGTAGGGCCGGCGGGAGGGACAGATACGCAGTATTTT.

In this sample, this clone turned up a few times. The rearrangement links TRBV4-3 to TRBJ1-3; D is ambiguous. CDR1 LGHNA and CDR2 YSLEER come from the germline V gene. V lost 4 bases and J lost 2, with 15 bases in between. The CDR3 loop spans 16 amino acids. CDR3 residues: CASSPQLYGTGNTIYF. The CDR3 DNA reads TGCGCCAGCAGCCCCCAATTGTACGGGACTGGAAACACCATATATTTT.

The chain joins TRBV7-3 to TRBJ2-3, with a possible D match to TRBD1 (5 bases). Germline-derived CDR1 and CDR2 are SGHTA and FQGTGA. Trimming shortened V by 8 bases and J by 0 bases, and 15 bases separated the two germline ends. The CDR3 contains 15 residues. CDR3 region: CASSWGSSSTDTQYF. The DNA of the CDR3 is TGTGCCAGCTCGTGGGGCAGTTCTAGCACAGATACGCAGTATTTT. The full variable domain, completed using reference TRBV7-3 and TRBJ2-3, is GAGVSQTPSNKVTEKGKYVELRCDPISGHTALYWYRQSLGQGPEFLIYFQGTGAADDSGLPNDRFFAVRPEGSVSTLKIQRTERGDSAVYLCASSWGSSSTDTQYFGPGTRLTVL.

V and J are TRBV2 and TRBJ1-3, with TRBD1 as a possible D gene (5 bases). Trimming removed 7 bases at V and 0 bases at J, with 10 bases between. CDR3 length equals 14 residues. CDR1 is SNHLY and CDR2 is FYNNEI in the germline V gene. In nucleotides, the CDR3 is TGTGCCAGCAAGAAGGACAACTCTGGAAACACCATATATTTT. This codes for CASKKDNSGNTIYF.

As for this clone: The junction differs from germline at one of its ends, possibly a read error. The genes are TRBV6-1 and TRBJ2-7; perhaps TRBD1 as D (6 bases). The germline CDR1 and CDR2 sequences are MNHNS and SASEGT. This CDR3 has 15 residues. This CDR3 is CASSESLGSQGPSIF. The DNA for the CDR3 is TGTGCCAGCAGTGAAAGTCTCGGGTCACAGGGCCCTTCTATCTTC.

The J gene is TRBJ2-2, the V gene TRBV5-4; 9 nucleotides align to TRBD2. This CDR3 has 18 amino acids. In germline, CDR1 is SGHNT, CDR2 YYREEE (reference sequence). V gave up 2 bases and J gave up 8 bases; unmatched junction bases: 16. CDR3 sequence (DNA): TGTGCCAGCAGCTTTAATATTTTCGGGCTAGCGGGACGTGGGGAGCTGTTTTTT. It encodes CASSFNIFGLAGRGELFF.

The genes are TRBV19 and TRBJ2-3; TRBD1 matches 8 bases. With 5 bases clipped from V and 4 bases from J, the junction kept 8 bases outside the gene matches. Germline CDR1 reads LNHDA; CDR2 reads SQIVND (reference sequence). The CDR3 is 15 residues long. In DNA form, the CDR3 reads TGTGCCAGTAGTCTCCAGACAGGGGCATCAGATACGCAGTATTTT. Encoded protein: CASSLQTGASDTQYF.

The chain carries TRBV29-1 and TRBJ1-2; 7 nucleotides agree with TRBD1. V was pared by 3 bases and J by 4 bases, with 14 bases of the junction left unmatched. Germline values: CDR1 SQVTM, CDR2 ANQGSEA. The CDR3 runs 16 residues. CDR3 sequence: CSVDAPDKGQFYGYTF. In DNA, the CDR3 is TGCAGCGTTGACGCCCCAGACAAGGGACAGTTCTATGGCTACACCTTC.

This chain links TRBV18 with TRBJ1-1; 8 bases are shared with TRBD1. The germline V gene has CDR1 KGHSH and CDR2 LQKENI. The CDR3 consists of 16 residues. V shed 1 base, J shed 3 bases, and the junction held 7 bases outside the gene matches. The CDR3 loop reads CASSPRGQGADTEAFF. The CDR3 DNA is TGTGCCAGCTCACCACGAGGTCAGGGGGCTGACACTGAAGCTTTCTTT.

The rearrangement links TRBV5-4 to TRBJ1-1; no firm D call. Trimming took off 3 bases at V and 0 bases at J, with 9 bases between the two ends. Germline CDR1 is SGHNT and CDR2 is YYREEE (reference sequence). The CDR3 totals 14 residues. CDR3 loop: CASSSLPLNTEAFF. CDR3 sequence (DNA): TGTGCCAGCAGCTCTCTACCTCTGAACACTGAAGCTTTCTTT. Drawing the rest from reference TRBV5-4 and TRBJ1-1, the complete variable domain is ETGVTQSPTHLIKTRGQQVTLRCSSQSGHNTVSWYQQALGQGPQFIFQYYREEENGRGNFPPRFSGLQFPNYSSELNVNALELDDSALYLCASSSLPLNTEAFFGQGTRLTVV.

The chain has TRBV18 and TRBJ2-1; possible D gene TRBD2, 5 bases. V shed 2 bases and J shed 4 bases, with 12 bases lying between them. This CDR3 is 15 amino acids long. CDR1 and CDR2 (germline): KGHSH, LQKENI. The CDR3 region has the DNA TGTGCCAGCTCACCATTCGCGGGCGATTACAATGAGCAGTTCTTC. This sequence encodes CASSPFAGDYNEQFF.

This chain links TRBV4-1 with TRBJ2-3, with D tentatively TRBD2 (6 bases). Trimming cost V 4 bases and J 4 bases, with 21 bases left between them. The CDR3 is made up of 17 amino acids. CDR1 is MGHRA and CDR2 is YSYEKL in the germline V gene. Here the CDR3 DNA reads TGCGCCAGCAGCCGCTGGGGTAGCGGTCGAGGGCCAGATACGCAGTATTTT. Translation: CASSRWGSGRGPDTQYF.

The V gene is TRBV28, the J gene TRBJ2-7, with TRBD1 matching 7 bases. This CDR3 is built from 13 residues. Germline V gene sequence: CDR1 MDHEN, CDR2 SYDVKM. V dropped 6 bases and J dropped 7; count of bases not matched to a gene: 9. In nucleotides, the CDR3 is TGTGCCAGCAGACTACAGGGGCTGGGGGAGCAGTACTTC. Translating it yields CASRLQGLGEQYF.

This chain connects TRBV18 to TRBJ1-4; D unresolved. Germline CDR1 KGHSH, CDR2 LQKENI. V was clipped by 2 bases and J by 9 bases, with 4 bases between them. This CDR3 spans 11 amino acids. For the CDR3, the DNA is TGTGCCAGCTCACCAGGGCAAAAACTGTTTTTT. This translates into CASSPGQKLFF. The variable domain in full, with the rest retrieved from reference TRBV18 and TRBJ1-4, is NAGVMQNPRHLVRRRGQEARLRCSPMKGHSHVYWYRQLPEEGLKFMVYLQKENIIDESGMPKERFSAEFPKEGPSILRIQQVVRGDSAAYFCASSPGQKLFFGSGTQLSVL.

The CDR3 sequence is CASSTRTGTKGYQPQHF. The CDR3 DNA reads TGTGCCAGTAGTACCCGGACAGGGACAAAGGGTTATCAGCCCCAGCATTTT. The chain combines TRBV19 with TRBJ1-5; 8 bases align to TRBD1. The CDR3 contains 17 residues. Germline CDR1 and CDR2: LNHDA and SQIVND (reference sequence). With V trimmed by 4 bases and J by 5 bases, 13 bases remained unmatched.